This T cell receptor beta chain was identified in a study of siplizumab effects on memory and regulatory T cells. Each sample contributed 96,000 or so TCR templates to the assay. Repertoires were generated with immunoSEQ multiplex PCR, while TCRdb's copy carries only in-frame clones and drops some. Of about 100,000 clones in the sample, about 95% were seen once. Trimming cost V 4 bases and J 4 bases, with 19 bases left between them. The CDR3 totals 16 residues. Germline assignment: CDR1 SNHLY and CDR2 FYNNEI. With regard to this clone: Its specificity is unknown.

Findings and caveats of the study: It was never confirmed that proliferating Tregs from siplizumab cultures were suppressive.

The rearrangement uses TRBV2 and TRBJ1-2; no reliable D call. Material for sequencing was non-Treg CD4+ T cells sorted from blood. The sequence derives from a human donor in good health. CDR3 residues: CASSVRPAATAYGYTF. The CDR3 nucleotides are TGTGCCAGCAGTGTCAGGCCGGCCGCCACTGCCTATGGCTACACCTTC.